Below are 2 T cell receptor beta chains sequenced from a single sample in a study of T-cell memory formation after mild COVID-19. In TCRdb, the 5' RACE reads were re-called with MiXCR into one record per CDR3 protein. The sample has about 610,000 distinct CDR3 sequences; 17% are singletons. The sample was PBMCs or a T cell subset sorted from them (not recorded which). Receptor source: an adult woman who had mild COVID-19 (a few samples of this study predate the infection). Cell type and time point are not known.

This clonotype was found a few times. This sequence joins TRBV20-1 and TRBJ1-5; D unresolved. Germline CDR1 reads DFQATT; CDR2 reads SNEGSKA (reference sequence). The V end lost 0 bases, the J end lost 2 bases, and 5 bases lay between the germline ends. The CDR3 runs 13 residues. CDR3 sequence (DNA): TGCAGTGCTAGAGATCCCGGCAATCAGCCCCAGCATTTT. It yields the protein CSARDPGNQPQHF.

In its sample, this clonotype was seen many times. CDR3 coding DNA: TGTGCCAGCAGCTTAAACACCTTATCCGGGGAGCTGTTTTTT. Amino acid sequence: CASSLNTLSGELFF. The chain is built from TRBV7-6 and TRBJ2-2; D uncertain. Trimming removed 2 bases at V and 6 bases at J, with 10 bases between. Germline CDR1 is SGHVS and CDR2 is FNYEAQ. This CDR3 is built from 14 residues.